Presented here are 22 T cell receptor beta chains from one specimen sequenced in a study of TIL therapy for anti-PD-1-resistant metastatic lung cancer. The sample's time point: pre-treatment sample, taken before nivolumab and TIL therapy. The immunoSEQ assay was v3. Clones were read by immunoSEQ multiplex PCR, and TCRdb kept only the in-frame ones, dropping some. The sample yields tens of thousands of clones, around 69% seen once. This specimen was blood, taken at baseline. These receptors were taken from a person aged 25 to 79 with non-small cell lung cancer.

There are a few counts of this clone. The chain uses TRBV18 and TRBJ2-5; D gene uncertain. The germline V and J ends were trimmed by 3 bases and 4 bases, with 9 bases remaining between them. Germline V CDR1 and CDR2: KGHSH, LQKENI. CDR3 length equals 13 residues. The CDR3 coding sequence is TGTGCCAGCTCACCCGGGCCCGGAGAGACCCAGTACTTC. It translates to CASSPGPGETQYF.

This clone has a handful of counts. The rearrangement links TRBV5-4 to TRBJ1-1, with D perhaps matching TRBD1 (5 bases). This CDR3 is built from 12 residues. Trimming removed 3 bases at V and 7 bases at J, with 10 bases between. Looked up from germline, CDR1 is SGHNT and CDR2 is YYREEE (reference sequence). The CDR3 here is CASSSGEGEAFF. CDR3 in DNA: TGTGCCAGCAGCTCGGGGGAGGGTGAAGCTTTCTTT.

This clone occurred once. The chain carries TRBV2 and TRBJ2-1; D might be TRBD2 (6 bases). The V end was cut by 3 bases, the J end by 7 bases, with 10 bases between. The germline gives CDR1 SNHLY, CDR2 FYNNEI. This CDR3 has 13 residues. CDR3 DNA: TGTGCCAGCAGTGATCTAGCGTCGAATGAGCAGTTCTTC. This gives the protein CASSDLASNEQFF.

The chain joins TRBV15 to TRBJ2-7; 9 positions match TRBD1. The CDR3 is 15 amino acids. Germline V gene lookup returns CDR1 LNHNV and CDR2 YYDKDF (reference sequence). V shed 0 bases and J 2 bases; nucleotides not matched to a gene: 2. The chain's CDR3 is CATSRDRDRAYEQYF. CDR3 sequence (DNA): TGTGCCACCAGCAGAGACCGGGACAGGGCCTACGAGCAGTACTTC.

This clone has more than one count but fewer than ten. The V gene is TRBV6-5, the J gene TRBJ1-5, with D unresolved. Germline values: CDR1 MNHEY, CDR2 SVGAGI. V shed 0 bases and J shed 3 bases, with 3 bases lying between them. This CDR3 comprises 13 residues. CDR3 sequence: CASSYSINQPQHF. The DNA of the CDR3 is TGTGCCAGCAGTTACTCTATCAATCAGCCCCAGCATTTT.

The rearrangement joins TRBV20-1 to TRBJ2-1; D gene ambiguous. V was pared by 3 bases and J by 15 bases, with 12 bases between. CDR3 length: 10 amino acids. Germline CDR1 and CDR2: DFQATT and SNEGSKA (reference sequence). The CDR3 reads CSASYGIPFF. CDR3 nucleotides: TGCAGTGCTAGTTATGGTATTCCGTTCTTC.

The CDR3 protein is CASSVVRGNPYEQYF. The CDR3 bases are TGTGCCAGCAGCGTCGTCCGGGGGAACCCCTACGAGCAGTACTTC. The rearrangement links TRBV5-6 to TRBJ2-7; possible D gene TRBD2, 6 bases. This CDR3 has 15 residues. Germline V gene data show CDR1 as SGHDT and CDR2 as YYEEEE. Trimming removed 4 bases from V and 2 bases from J, with 16 bases in between.

The chain joins TRBV30 to TRBJ2-3, with D perhaps TRBD2 (6 bases). The CDR3 spans 16 residues. The germline V gene encodes CDR1 GTSNPN and CDR2 SVGIG (reference sequence). V lost 0 bases and J 1 base, leaving 14 bases between the germline ends. The CDR3 DNA reads TGTGCCTGGAGTGTCGGTACTAGCACTGGCACAGATACGCAGTATTTT. It specifies CAWSVGTSTGTDTQYF.

The rearrangement uses TRBV4-2 and TRBJ1-2, with 8 bases matching TRBD1. The CDR3 is made up of 15 amino acids. Germline V lookup: CDR1 LGHNA, CDR2 YNFKEQ. The junction had 7 bases not matched to a gene; V was cut back by 4 bases and J by 3 bases. CDR3: CASSREGQGYYGYTF. The CDR3 nucleotides are TGTGCCAGCAGCCGGGAAGGACAGGGTTACTATGGCTACACCTTC.

The chain uses TRBV11-3 and TRBJ2-7; tentatively, D is TRBD2 (6 bases). The CDR3 covers 13 residues. Germline lookup yields CDR1 SGHNT and CDR2 YENEEA. V dropped 4 bases and J dropped 5 bases, with 12 bases sitting between them. As DNA, the CDR3 is TGTGCCAGCAGCTCCAGCGGGCTGAACGAGCAGTACTTC. It is translated as CASSSSGLNEQYF.

V and J are TRBV5-1 and TRBJ2-6; 8 positions match TRBD1. The CDR3 sequence is 16 residues long. CDR1 and CDR2 from the germline V gene are SGHRS and YFSETQ. After removal of 7 bases from V and 0 bases from J, the junction contained 6 bases not matched to a gene. CDR3 residues: CASSGQEHSGANVLTF. The CDR3, as DNA: TGCGCCAGCTCGGGACAGGAGCACTCTGGGGCCAACGTCCTGACTTTC.

This rearrangement joins TRBV30 to TRBJ2-1; tentatively, D is TRBD1 (5 bases). The CDR3 covers 14 residues. The ends were cut back, 1 base at V and 6 bases at J, with 13 bases in the middle. CDR1 and CDR2 (germline): GTSNPN, SVGIG (reference sequence). This chain's CDR3 is CAWSGNIGVNEQFF. The CDR3, as DNA: TGTGCCTGGAGTGGGAACATAGGGGTCAATGAGCAGTTCTTC.

V usage is TRBV5-6 and J usage is TRBJ1-2; 9 bases map to TRBD1. The CDR3 has 15 amino acids. V shed 0 bases, J shed 6 bases, and the junction held 6 bases outside the gene matches. CDR1 and CDR2 (germline): SGHDT, YYEEEE. The CDR3 is CASSLGDRELHGYTF. DNA for the CDR3: TGTGCCAGCAGCTTGGGGGACAGGGAGTTACATGGCTACACCTTC.

The rearrangement links TRBV7-9 to TRBJ2-3, with D perhaps assigned TRBD1 or TRBD2 (5 bases each). V gave up 3 bases and J gave up 8 bases, with 15 bases separating them. Germline CDR1 SEHNR, CDR2 FQNEAQ (reference sequence). This CDR3 is 14 amino acids long. The CDR3 region is CASSLGMGVATQYF. The CDR3 DNA reads TGTGCCAGCAGCTTGGGAATGGGGGTGGCTACGCAGTATTTT.

This clone was detected a few times. This chain joins TRBV9 and TRBJ1-6, with D unclear. Germline CDR1 and CDR2: SGDLS and YYNGEE. Trimming cost V 3 bases and J 8 bases, with 6 bases left between them. This CDR3 comprises 12 residues. The CDR3 region is CASSASDSPLHF. CDR3 bases: TGTGCCAGCAGCGCCTCGGATTCACCCCTCCACTTT.

The chain carries TRBV11-2 and TRBJ1-3; D is possibly TRBD1 (5 bases). Trimming took 1 base from V and 0 from J, leaving 13 bases between them. The CDR3 has 17 residues. Germline V gene data show CDR1 as SGHAT and CDR2 as FQNNGV. The DNA of the CDR3 is TGTGCCAGCAGCTTAGTATTGGGGGACTACTCTGGAAACACCATATATTTT. This translates into CASSLVLGDYSGNTIYF.

The J gene is TRBJ1-2, the V gene TRBV20-1, with D uncertain. This CDR3 is built from 11 residues. From germline, CDR1 is DFQATT and CDR2 SNEGSKA (reference sequence). Trimming pared 6 bases from V and 8 bases from J, leaving 13 bases between. This chain's CDR3 is CSARFGGGYTF. The CDR3 nucleotides read TGCAGTGCCCGGTTCGGAGGGGGCTACACCTTC.

The genes are TRBV5-1 and TRBJ1-2; perhaps TRBD1 as D (6 bases). The germline V gene has CDR1 SGHRS and CDR2 YFSETQ. This CDR3 spans 14 amino acids. V was pared by 6 bases and J by 4 bases, with 16 bases between. The chain's CDR3 is CASKGGAQGYGYTF. In nucleotides, the CDR3 is TGCGCCAGCAAAGGGGGGGCGCAGGGCTATGGCTACACCTTC.

This clone has a single count. This chain joins TRBV12-1 and TRBJ2-6; TRBD2 reflects the table's D call only, with no check against the DNA. TRBV12-1 is a listed pseudogene. The CDR3 is 18 residues long. DNA of the CDR3: TGTGCCAGCAGCTTAGGCCGTAAGGGGCGGGGTGGGGCCAACGTCCTGACTTTC. Translating it yields CASSLGRKGRGGANVLTF.

This chain links TRBV27 with TRBJ2-3, with no clear D. CDR1 and CDR2 (germline): MNHEY, SMNVEV (reference sequence). V gave up 2 bases and J gave up 0 bases, with 6 bases separating them. The CDR3 spans 14 residues. Written as DNA, the CDR3 is TGTGCCAGCAGTTTAATAGGGAGCACAGATACGCAGTATTTT. It encodes CASSLIGSTDTQYF.

J is TRBJ2-5 and V is TRBV11-2; D may be TRBD2 (8 bases). V was trimmed by 5 bases and J by 4 bases, leaving 20 bases between them. Per the germline V gene, CDR1 is SGHAT and CDR2 is FQNNGV. The CDR3 consists of 16 residues. The CDR3: CASSPGGTSSGETQYF. The DNA of the CDR3 is TGTGCCAGCAGCCCAGGGGGGACTAGTAGCGGAGAGACCCAGTACTTC.

The chain couples TRBV15 to TRBJ1-1, with D hard to call. Trimming took 0 bases from V and 1 from J, leaving 9 bases between them. The CDR3 extends over 15 amino acids. Germline CDR1 reads LNHNV; CDR2 reads YYDKDF (reference sequence). The CDR3 protein is CATSRDLGENTEAFF. DNA for the CDR3: TGTGCCACCAGCAGAGATCTCGGCGAGAACACTGAAGCTTTCTTT.